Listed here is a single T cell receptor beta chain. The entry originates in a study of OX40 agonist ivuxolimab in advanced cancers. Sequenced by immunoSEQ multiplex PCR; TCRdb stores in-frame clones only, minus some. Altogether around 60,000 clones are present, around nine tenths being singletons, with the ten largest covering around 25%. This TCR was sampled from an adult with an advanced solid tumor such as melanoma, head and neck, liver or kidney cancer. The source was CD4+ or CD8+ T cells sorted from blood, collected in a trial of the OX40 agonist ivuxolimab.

The CDR3 loop reads CASSLGMSYNEQFF. Here the CDR3 DNA reads TGTGCCAGCAGTCTGGGAATGAGCTACAATGAGCAGTTCTTC. The rearrangement joins TRBV28 to TRBJ2-1; D not certain. CDR3 length equals 14 residues. The germline V and J ends were trimmed by 5 bases and 3 bases, with 11 bases remaining between them. The germline CDR1 and CDR2 sequences are MDHEN and SYDVKM.